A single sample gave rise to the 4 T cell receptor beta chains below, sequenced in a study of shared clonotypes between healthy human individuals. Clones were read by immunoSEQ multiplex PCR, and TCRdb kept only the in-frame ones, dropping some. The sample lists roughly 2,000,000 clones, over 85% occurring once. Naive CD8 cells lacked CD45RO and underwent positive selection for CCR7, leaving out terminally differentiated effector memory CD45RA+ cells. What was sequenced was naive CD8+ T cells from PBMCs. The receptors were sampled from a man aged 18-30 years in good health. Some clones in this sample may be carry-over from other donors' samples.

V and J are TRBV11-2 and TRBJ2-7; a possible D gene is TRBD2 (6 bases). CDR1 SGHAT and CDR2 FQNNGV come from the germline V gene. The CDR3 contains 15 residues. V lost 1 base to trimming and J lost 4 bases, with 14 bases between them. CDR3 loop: CASSLGPSVGYEQYF. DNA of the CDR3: TGTGCCAGCAGCTTAGGCCCTAGCGTAGGATACGAGCAGTACTTC.

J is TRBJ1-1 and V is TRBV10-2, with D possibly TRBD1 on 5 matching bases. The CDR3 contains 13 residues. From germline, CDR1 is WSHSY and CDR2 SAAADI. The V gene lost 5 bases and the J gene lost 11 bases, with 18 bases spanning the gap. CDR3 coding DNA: TGCGCCAGCAGTAGCCTTCCTCGGGGCAAGGCTTTCTTT. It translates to CASSSLPRGKAFF.

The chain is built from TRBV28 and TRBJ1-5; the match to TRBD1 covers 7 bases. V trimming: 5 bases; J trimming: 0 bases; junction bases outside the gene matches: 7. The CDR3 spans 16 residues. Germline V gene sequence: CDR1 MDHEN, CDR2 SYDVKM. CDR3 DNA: TGTGCCAGCAGTCTTGCGGACAGGTCTAGCAATCAGCCCCAGCATTTT. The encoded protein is CASSLADRSSNQPQHF.

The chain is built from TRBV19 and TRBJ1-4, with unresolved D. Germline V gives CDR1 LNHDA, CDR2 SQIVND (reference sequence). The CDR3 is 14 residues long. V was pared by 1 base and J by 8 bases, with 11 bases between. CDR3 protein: CASSIGTAGEKLFF. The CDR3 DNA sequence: TGTGCCAGTAGTATAGGAACTGCCGGGGAAAAACTGTTTTTT.